Listed below are T cell receptor beta chains from one sample, sequenced in a study of OX40 agonist ivuxolimab in advanced cancers. The data were produced by immunoSEQ multiplex PCR, yet TCRdb's version contains in-frame clones alone and is incomplete. The repertoire holds tens of thousands of clones, with about 88% as singletons. This specimen was CD4+ or CD8+ T cells sorted from blood, taken in a trial of the OX40 agonist ivuxolimab. All receptors come from an adult with an advanced solid tumor such as melanoma, head and neck, liver or kidney cancer. Both conserved end residues are part of each CDR3.

v_gene,j_gene,CDR3aa
TRBV11-3,TRBJ2-3,CASSFSRAGGDTQYF
TRBV6-6,TRBJ2-7,CASRLRGGVVHEQYF
TRBV15,TRBJ1-5,CATSREVTVSNQPQHF
TRBV4-1,TRBJ1-1,CASSLDRQGAQNTEAFF
TRBV5-1,TRBJ1-3,CASSLEGGRSGNTIYF
TRBV5-4,TRBJ1-1,CASSPDRANTEAFF
TRBV28,TRBJ1-2,CASSLGGRNYGYTF
TRBV7-9,TRBJ1-2,CASSLAGTGAPHGYTF
TRBV6-1,TRBJ1-1,CASSPHQGRGAEAFF
TRBV9,TRBJ1-1,CASSVQGASTEAFF
TRBV9,TRBJ2-6,CASSTLFSGANVLTF
TRBV11-1,TRBJ2-5,CASSPRTSGQETQYF
TRBV6-6,TRBJ2-5,CASSYSFAQETQYF
TRBV2,TRBJ2-1,CASSWYNEQFF
TRBV19,TRBJ1-5,CASSGIRGLRNQPQHF
TRBV7-2,TRBJ2-7,CASSLVGTDTYEQYF
TRBV6-6,TRBJ2-7,CASSYGRNNPFGQYF
TRBV15,TRBJ2-3,CATSRDPGGRAGTDTQYF
TRBV6-1,TRBJ1-2,CASSPGGIYGYTF
TRBV27,TRBJ2-7,CASSLMWAAPEQYF
TRBV29-1,TRBJ2-7,CSVEDRGGQQYF
TRBV6-6,TRBJ2-7,CASRRLATYEQYF
TRBV7-9,TRBJ2-3,CASSLGTSATDTQYF
TRBV18,TRBJ2-3,CASSPTYSAFTDTQYF
TRBV6-5,TRBJ2-1,CASSYRTSGRPNEQFF
TRBV6-5,TRBJ2-4,CASGDRGGIKNIQYF
TRBV6-1,TRBJ2-1,CASSSGHLEQFF
TRBV15,TRBJ1-1,CATSYKGQSTEAFF
TRBV2,TRBJ1-2,CASSYRPYGYTF
TRBV10-3,TRBJ1-2,CASQGAYGYTF
TRBV27,TRBJ2-6,CASSLSGTGISGANVLTF
TRBV19,TRBJ2-3,CASRSSGRTDTQYF
TRBV30,TRBJ2-5,CAWSPPEQGGETQYF
TRBV9,TRBJ2-7,CASSVGSTSGSSYEQYF
TRBV6-1,TRBJ2-6,CASSELWGQGSGANVLTF
TRBV12-5,TRBJ2-3,CASGLARSGGHADTQYF
TRBV9,TRBJ2-3,CASSARQGGTDTQYF
TRBV2,TRBJ2-4,CASRSPGIQYF
TRBV30,TRBJ1-1,CAWSRGGNEAFF
TRBV19,TRBJ1-4,CASSIGGTSTNEKLFF
TRBV6-1,TRBJ1-2,CASSGPERVYGYTF
TRBV25-1,TRBJ2-3,CASSDPSGGTDTQYF
TRBV7-3,TRBJ2-2,CASSPTSAGELFF
TRBV28,TRBJ2-1,CASSLYTISYNEQFF
TRBV7-9,TRBJ2-7,CASSLAGTRSYEQYF
TRBV7-9,TRBJ2-5,CASSLLETQYF
TRBV27,TRBJ2-2,CASNRVGTGELFF
TRBV4-2,TRBJ2-3,CASSQDLQGGGVTQYF
TRBV5-1,TRBJ2-7,CASSLLDRDYEQYF
TRBV30,TRBJ1-2,CAWTNTPNYGYTF
TRBV7-2,TRBJ2-7,CASSLDAFLYEQYF
TRBV27,TRBJ1-5,CASSLSVNQPQHF
TRBV6-1,TRBJ1-5,CASSEGRQGSNQPQHF